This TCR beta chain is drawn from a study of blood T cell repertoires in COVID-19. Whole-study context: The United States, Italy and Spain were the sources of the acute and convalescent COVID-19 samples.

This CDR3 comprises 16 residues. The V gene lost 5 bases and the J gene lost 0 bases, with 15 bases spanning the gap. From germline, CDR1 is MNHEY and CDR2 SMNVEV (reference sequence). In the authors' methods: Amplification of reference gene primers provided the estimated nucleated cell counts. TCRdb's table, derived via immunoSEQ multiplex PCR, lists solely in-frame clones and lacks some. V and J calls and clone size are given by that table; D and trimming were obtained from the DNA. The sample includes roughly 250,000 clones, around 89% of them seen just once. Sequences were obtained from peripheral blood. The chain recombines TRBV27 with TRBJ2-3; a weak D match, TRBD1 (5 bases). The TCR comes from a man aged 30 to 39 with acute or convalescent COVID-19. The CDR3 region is CASSQGRGWSTDTQYF. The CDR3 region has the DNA TGTGCCAGCAGTCAGGGAAGGGGCTGGAGCACAGATACGCAGTATTTT.